The 18 T cell receptor beta chains below were found in one sample sequenced in a study of T cells expressing NK-cell markers. TCRdb reanalyzed the 5' RACE reads and collapses them to one entry per CDR3 protein, without DNA. The sample has over 350,000 distinct CDR3 sequences; the top ten hold over 8.5%. Sequenced input: blood T cells: a sorted CD56 or NKG2C T cell subset, CD4+ or CD8+ T cells, or bulk PBMC T cells (not recorded which). Every receptor here comes from a woman aged 45-65 years in good health.

The rearrangement joins TRBV12-5 to TRBJ1-1; lacking DNA, the TRBD1 call made by TCRdb goes unchecked. The germline V gene encodes CDR1 LGHNT and CDR2 FRNRAP. The CDR3 is 15 residues long. The CDR3 spells CASGLGTGMNTEAFF.

This chain connects TRBV5-1 to TRBJ2-7; the D call from TCRdb, TRBD2, cannot be confirmed without DNA. This CDR3 is 16 amino acids long. CDR1 and CDR2 from the germline V gene are SGHRS and YFSETQ. The CDR3 here is CASSSGLASSSYEQYF.

V usage is TRBV18 and J usage is TRBJ2-3; TCRdb designates TRBD2, a call that cannot be tested without DNA. The germline V gene has CDR1 KGHSH and CDR2 LQKENI. The CDR3 extends over 16 amino acids. The CDR3 region is CASSPDLAGDTDTQYF.

The genes are TRBV18 and TRBJ2-7; TCRdb picks TRBD2, but there is no DNA to check that call. The CDR3 runs to 16 residues. The germline V gene has CDR1 KGHSH and CDR2 LQKENI. The CDR3 reads CASSPPGTSVAYEQYF.

The gene calls are TRBV20-1 and TRBJ1-1. Germline lookup yields CDR1 DFQATT and CDR2 SNEGSKA (reference sequence). The CDR3 consists of 14 residues. CDR3 sequence: CSARDRGRPTEAFF.

CDR3 region: CSVAERRGNIQYF. J is TRBJ2-4 and V is TRBV29-1; the D call from TCRdb, TRBD2, cannot be confirmed without DNA. The CDR3 sequence is 13 residues long. Germline CDR1 reads SQVTM; CDR2 reads ANQGSEA.

The gene calls are TRBV29-1 and TRBJ2-1; TCRdb picks TRBD2, but there is no DNA to check that call. The CDR3 consists of 13 residues. Germline CDR1 is SQVTM and CDR2 is ANQGSEA. CDR3 residues: CSVTGTSGIEQFF.

The CDR3 sequence: CAISGQTGNTEAFF. The V gene is TRBV10-3, the J gene TRBJ1-1; with no DNA, the TCRdb D assignment of TRBD1 cannot be verified. Germline values: CDR1 ENHRY, CDR2 SYGVKD. The CDR3 runs 14 residues.

The chain carries TRBV10-2 and TRBJ1-1; the TRBD1 assignment by TCRdb is unverifiable without DNA. CDR1 and CDR2 (germline): WSHSY, SAAADI. The CDR3 has 13 amino acids. The CDR3 is CASRATGLPEAFF.

The rearrangement uses TRBV9 and TRBJ2-1. The germline V gene encodes CDR1 SGDLS and CDR2 YYNGEE. The CDR3 is made up of 13 amino acids. The CDR3 reads CASSSRVWNEQFF.

V is TRBV24-1 and J is TRBJ2-2; the TCRdb D gene call, TRBD2, has no DNA to confirm it. CDR1 is KGHDR, CDR2 SFDVKD, per germline. CDR3 length: 16 residues. The chain's CDR3 is CATSTRTSGNTGELFF.

The V call is TRBV5-6, the J call TRBJ1-2; TCRdb's D call, TRBD1, is unchecked because there is no DNA. The CDR3 length is 14 residues. The germline V gene encodes CDR1 SGHDT and CDR2 YYEEEE. The CDR3 reads CASSATRDPWGYTF.

This chain uses TRBV12-3 or TRBV12-4 with TRBJ2-1; as DNA is missing, the TRBD2 call by TCRdb cannot be tested. The CDR3 covers 16 residues. CDR3 amino acids: CASSSDSGRAADEQFF.

The rearrangement joins TRBV24-1 to TRBJ2-7; no DNA is available, so the TRBD2 call from TCRdb remains unchecked. Germline CDR1 KGHDR, CDR2 SFDVKD. CDR3 length: 13 amino acids. CDR3 amino acids: CATSDRGSWEQYF.

CDR3 protein: CSVLGPGEQYF. This sequence joins TRBV29-1 and TRBJ2-7. This CDR3 is 11 amino acids long. Germline assignment: CDR1 SQVTM and CDR2 ANQGSEA.

V is TRBV7-6 and J is TRBJ1-5. This CDR3 contains 15 residues. Germline CDR1 SGHVS, CDR2 FNYEAQ. CDR3 sequence reads: CASSPSLGIHQPQHF.

J is TRBJ2-1 and V is TRBV29-1; TCRdb's assignment of TRBD2 cannot be checked, as there is no DNA. The germline gives CDR1 SQVTM, CDR2 ANQGSEA. The CDR3 covers 11 residues. CDR3 amino acids: CSVNRLGEQFF.

This chain's CDR3 is CASSMQGAGAEAFF. This chain uses TRBV19 with TRBJ1-1; with no DNA, the TCRdb D assignment of TRBD1 cannot be verified. The CDR3 extends over 14 amino acids. The germline V gene encodes CDR1 LNHDA and CDR2 SQIVND (reference sequence).